This T cell receptor (beta chain) was profiled in a study of response to subunit inactivated influenza vaccine. In germline, CDR1 is SGHDN, CDR2 FVKESK. The CDR3 is 15 residues long. Trimming left V 1 base short and J 8 bases short, with 17 bases between. TCRdb fed the RT-PCR reads into MiXCR, producing one record per CDR3 protein. The data contain hundreds of thousands of distinct CDR3 sequences, 6% to 9% of them seen just once; the ten biggest clones take up about an eighth. Source: PBMCs from blood, taken roughly 24 months after vaccination. The chain combines TRBV14 with TRBJ1-2; D gene unclear. The clonotype comes from a man aged 45 to 75 who received an inactivated influenza vaccine. The CDR3 coding sequence is TGTGCCAGCAGCCAAGTCACGGGCCTCTACGAGGGCTACACCTTC. Translating gives CASSQVTGLYEGYTF. Based on the CDR3 plus reference TRBV14 and TRBJ1-2, the full variable domain is EAGVTQFPSHSVIEKGQTVTLRCDPISGHDNLYWYRRVMGKEIKFLLHFVKESKQDESGMPNNRFLAERTGGTYSTLKVQPAELEDSGVYFCASSQVTGLYEGYTFGSGTRLTVV.